This TCR beta chain was recovered during a study of tumor-infiltrating lymphocytes in primary liver carcinoma listed by TCRdb under 2017. Describing the broader study: Of the five patients (three men and two women, aged 30 to 69 years), four had hepatocellular carcinoma and one had combined HCC and intrahepatic cholangiocarcinoma. The five patients had tumors staged T1-T3 N0M0, with maximum diameters ranging from 4.2 to 10 cm. Each sample produced about 3.65 to 7.13 million productive TCRbeta reads, and read depth showed no significant difference between tissue types. TCRbeta repertoire sequencing, expression microarrays and whole-exome sequencing were combined in the study across five regions of each liver tumor, with adjacent normal tissue and blood also included. A total of roughly 35 specimens from 5 patients, comprising about 25 tumor regions, 5 adjacent noncancerous liver tissues and 5 peripheral blood samples, were covered by TCRbeta repertoire sequencing. To link TCRbeta repertoire diversity to the local molecular phenotype, the approximately 23 tumor region samples were profiled with Agilent mRNA microarrays. High reproducibility was observed for the technical replicate repertoires, with mean shared-clone rates around 0.9 and correlation coefficients above 0.98.

Total RNA and DNA were co-extracted without cell sorting from approximately 20-30 mg of bulk tissue using the AllPrep DNA/RNA mini kit. Surgical resection was performed in China between late 2015 and early 2016 on about 5 patients with histopathologically diagnosed primary liver carcinoma. At the time of sampling, the patients had chronic HBV infection and had not received any treatment. Each tumor was sampled at five spatially separated regions: the tumor centre plus the superior, inferior, left-lateral and right-lateral poles. According to histology, viable tumor cells made up more than 75% of every tumor sample. Pieces of fresh tumor and adjacent tissue were cut in half, with one half kept in RNAlater at -80 degrees C and the other half sent for histology. TCRbeta-specific cDNA was reverse-transcribed from 500 to 550 ng total RNA using a constant-region primer and ProtoScript II reverse transcriptase. The TCRbeta libraries were prepared through three rounds of nested multiplex PCR following a slightly modified ARM-PCR procedure. Each of the first two PCR rounds ran for around 10 cycles using multiplex TRBV1-TRBV30 forward primers together with a Cbeta reverse primer. Sample barcodes and Illumina adapters were added in a final 25-cycle PCR with Deep VentR polymerase. Before sequencing, amplicons of 200-500 bp were gel-purified using a QIAquick gel extraction kit. An Illumina HiSeq 2500 was used to sequence the TCRbeta amplicons with 250-bp paired-end reads. The published analysis was carried out like this. Reads were quality-trimmed with Trimmomatic v0.33, and paired reads were merged with FLASH v1.2.11 to recover full CDR3 sequences. V, D and J germline segments were assigned to the rearranged TCRbeta sequences by MiGEC v1.2.1b. Clonotype statistics and Shannon-Wiener diversity indices were calculated with VDJtools v1.0.0. To reduce sampling bias, subsequent analyses other than the diversity analysis used only the 250 most abundant clonotypes in each sample. The raw public reads went through TCRdb reprocessing: fastp at Q25, MiXCR clone calling, in-frame beta chains kept. CDR3 protein sequences are deduplicated, and each keeps its most common genes and DNA. These V and J calls originate from TCRdb's pipeline instead of the authors' own analysis. A total of about 64,000 distinct CDR3 sequences appear in this sample, over 60% of them only once. The ten largest clonotypes hold about 40% of the sample.

Findings and caveats that apply to the study as a whole: Just about 8-25% of top clones turned up in all five regions of a tumor, which suggests spatial heterogeneity among tumor-infiltrating T cells. Consistent with antigen-driven expansion, pairs of tumor regions showed higher repertoire overlap (mean roughly 35%) than either tumor-adjacent pairs (approximately 17%) or tumor-blood pairs (roughly 14%). With just a handful of patients in the study, the authors point out that the findings should be validated in a larger study. Only the TCR beta chain was sequenced, which likely underestimates true repertoire diversity because unpaired alpha chains were not captured. Comparison of CD4+ and CD8+ T cell repertoires was precluded by the use of bulk unsorted samples. A significantly larger repertoire fraction was made up by the top 250 clones in tumors than in blood (p = 0.039).

Turning to this clonotype: The antigen this receptor binds is unknown. A much larger clone lies one base from this, so it may be a read error.

From the cysteine through the phenylalanine, the CDR3 covers 10 amino acids. The retained sequence is limited to the CDR3, 30 bases, with the frame set at the first base. The germline V gene specifies SQVTM as CDR1 and ANQGSEA as CDR2. The receptor comes from a man aged 35 to 55 with primary liver carcinoma and hepatitis B virus infection. The V and J segments used are TRBV29-1 and TRBJ2-1, with the D gene uncertain. Sample: liver tumor tissue from sampling region 4. According to the study, the label for this sample's cell subset or site signals: tumor region T4, right-lateral pole. The CDR3 protein: CSAGNNEHFF. The DNA reads TGCAGCGCTGGGAACAATGAGCATTTCTTC.